The T cell receptor (beta chain) under discussion was sequenced for a study of blood T cell repertoires in COVID-19. Study summary: The United States, Italy and Spain were the sources of the acute and convalescent COVID-19 samples. PBMCs, B-cell-depleted T cells, or T cells were the source of the cDNA or gDNA that made up the material.

Per the authors' pipeline: The authors estimated nucleated cell counts from reference gene primer amplification. Clones were sequenced by immunoSEQ multiplex PCR, and TCRdb holds only the in-frame ones, with some missing. The V and J calls and the clone size are those of that table, but D and trimming were determined from the DNA. The sample gives 120,000 to 150,000 clones, over 75% of which show up once; around 8% is in the top ten. Trimming cost V 2 bases and J 8 bases; bases outside gene matches: 4. Per the germline V gene, CDR1 is SNHLY and CDR2 is FYNNEI. CDR3 length: 14 residues. Material: peripheral blood. This sequence joins TRBV2 and TRBJ1-4; 8 nucleotides align to TRBD1. This receptor was taken from a woman in her sixties with COVID-19, enrolled during active disease. This CDR3 reads CASSESWTGEKLFF. The CDR3 DNA is TGTGCCAGCAGTGAATCCTGGACAGGGGAAAAACTGTTTTTT.